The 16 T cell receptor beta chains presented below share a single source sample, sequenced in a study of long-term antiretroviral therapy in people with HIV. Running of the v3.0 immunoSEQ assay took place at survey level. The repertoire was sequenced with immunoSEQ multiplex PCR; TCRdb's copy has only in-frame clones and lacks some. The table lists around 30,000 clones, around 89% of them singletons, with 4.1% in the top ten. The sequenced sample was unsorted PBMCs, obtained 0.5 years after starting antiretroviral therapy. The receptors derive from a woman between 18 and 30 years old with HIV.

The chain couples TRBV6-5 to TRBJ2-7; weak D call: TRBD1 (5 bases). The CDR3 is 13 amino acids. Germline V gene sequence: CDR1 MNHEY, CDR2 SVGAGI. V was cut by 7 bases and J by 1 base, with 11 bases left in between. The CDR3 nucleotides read TGTGCCAGCACCCAGACAGTTTCCTACGAGCAGTACTTC. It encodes CASTQTVSYEQYF.

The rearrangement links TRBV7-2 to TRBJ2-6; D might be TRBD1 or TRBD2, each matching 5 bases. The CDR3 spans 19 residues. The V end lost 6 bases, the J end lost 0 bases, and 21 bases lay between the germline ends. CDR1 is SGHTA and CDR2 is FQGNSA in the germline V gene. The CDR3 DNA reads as TGTGCCAGCAGGAAAGGGGTGGCAGGCCGGGGCTCTGGGGCCAACGTCCTGACTTTC. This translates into CASRKGVAGRGSGANVLTF.

CDR3 amino acids: CASSFGAYEQYF. The CDR3 DNA is TGTGCCAGCAGTTTCGGGGCCTACGAGCAGTACTTC. This chain uses TRBV28 with TRBJ2-7; D possibly corresponds to TRBD2 (5 bases). From germline, CDR1 is MDHEN and CDR2 SYDVKM. The CDR3 consists of 12 residues. Trimming removed 3 bases at V and 2 bases at J, with 5 bases between.

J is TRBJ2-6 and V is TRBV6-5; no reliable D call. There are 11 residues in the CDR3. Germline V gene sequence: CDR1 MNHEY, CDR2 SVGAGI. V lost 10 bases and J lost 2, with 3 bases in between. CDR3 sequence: CATTGANVLTF. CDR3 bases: TGTGCCACCACTGGGGCCAACGTCCTGACTTTC.

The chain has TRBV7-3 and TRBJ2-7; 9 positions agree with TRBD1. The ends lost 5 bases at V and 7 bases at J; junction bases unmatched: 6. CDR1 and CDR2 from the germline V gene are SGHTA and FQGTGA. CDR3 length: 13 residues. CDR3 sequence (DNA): TGTGCCAGCAGCACACAGGGGGCGGGGGAGCAGTACTTC. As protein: CASSTQGAGEQYF. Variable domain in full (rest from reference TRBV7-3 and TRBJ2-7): GAGVSQTPSNKVTEKGKYVELRCDPISGHTALYWYRQSLGQGPEFLIYFQGTGAADDSGLPNDRFFAVRPEGSVSTLKIQRTERGDSAVYLCASSTQGAGEQYFGPGTRLTVT.

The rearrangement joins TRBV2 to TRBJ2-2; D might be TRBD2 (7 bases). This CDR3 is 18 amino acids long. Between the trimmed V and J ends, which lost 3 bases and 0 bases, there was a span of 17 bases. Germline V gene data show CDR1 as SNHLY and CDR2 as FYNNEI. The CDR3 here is CASSDATRGAANTGELFF. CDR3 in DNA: TGTGCCAGCAGTGACGCGACCCGGGGGGCCGCGAACACCGGGGAGCTGTTTTTT.

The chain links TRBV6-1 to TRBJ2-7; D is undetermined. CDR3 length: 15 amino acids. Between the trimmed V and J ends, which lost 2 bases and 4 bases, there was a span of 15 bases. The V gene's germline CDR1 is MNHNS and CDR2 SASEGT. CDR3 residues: CASSESLGGFYEQYF. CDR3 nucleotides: TGTGCCAGCAGTGAATCCTTAGGCGGCTTTTACGAGCAGTACTTC.

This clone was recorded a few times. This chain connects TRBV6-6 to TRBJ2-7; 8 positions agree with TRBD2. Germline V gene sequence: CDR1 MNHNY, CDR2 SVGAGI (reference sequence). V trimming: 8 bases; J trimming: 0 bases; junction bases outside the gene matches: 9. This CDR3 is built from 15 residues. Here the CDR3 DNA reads TGTGCCAGCGGGCCCAGCGGGGGCTACTCCTACGAGCAGTACTTC. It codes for CASGPSGGYSYEQYF.

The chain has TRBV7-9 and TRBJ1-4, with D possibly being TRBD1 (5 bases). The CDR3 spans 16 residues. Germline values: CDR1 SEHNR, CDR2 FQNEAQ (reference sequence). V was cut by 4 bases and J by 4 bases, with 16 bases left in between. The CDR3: CASSSTSGTGNEKLFF. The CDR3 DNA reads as TGTGCCAGCAGCTCCACCTCCGGGACGGGTAATGAAAAACTGTTTTTT.

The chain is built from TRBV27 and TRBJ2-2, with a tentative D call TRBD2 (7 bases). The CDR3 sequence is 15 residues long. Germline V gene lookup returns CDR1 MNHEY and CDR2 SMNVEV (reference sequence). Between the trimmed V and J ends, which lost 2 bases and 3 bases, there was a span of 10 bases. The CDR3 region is CASSLEGGDTGELFF. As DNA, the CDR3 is TGTGCCAGCAGTTTAGAAGGGGGGGACACCGGGGAGCTGTTTTTT.

CDR3 DNA sequence: TGTGCCAGCAGTGACGGTCGCTACGCCTACAATGAGCAGTTCTTC. Translation: CASSDGRYAYNEQFF. The genes are TRBV6-4 and TRBJ2-1; D uncertain. The CDR3 extends over 15 amino acids. Trimming shortened V by 2 bases and J by 2 bases, and 10 bases separated the two germline ends. The V gene's germline CDR1 is MRHNA and CDR2 SNTAGT.

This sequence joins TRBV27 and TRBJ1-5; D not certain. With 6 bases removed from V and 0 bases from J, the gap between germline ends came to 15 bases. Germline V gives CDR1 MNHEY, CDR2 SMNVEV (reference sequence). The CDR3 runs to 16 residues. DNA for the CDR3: TGTGCCAGCAGCCCCGCTTGGACTTATAGCAATCAGCCCCAGCATTTT. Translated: CASSPAWTYSNQPQHF.

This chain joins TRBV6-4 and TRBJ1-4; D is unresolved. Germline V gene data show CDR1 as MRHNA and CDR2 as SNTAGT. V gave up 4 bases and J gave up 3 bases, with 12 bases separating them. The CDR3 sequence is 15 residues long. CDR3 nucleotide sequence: TGTGCCAGCAGTGGCTCACAGAGCTCTAATGAAAAACTGTTTTTT. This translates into CASSGSQSSNEKLFF.

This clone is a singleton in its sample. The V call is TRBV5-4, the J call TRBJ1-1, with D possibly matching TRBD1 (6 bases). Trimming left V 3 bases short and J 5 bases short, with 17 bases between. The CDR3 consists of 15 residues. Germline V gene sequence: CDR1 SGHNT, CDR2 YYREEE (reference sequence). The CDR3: CASSSSPGQGTEAFF. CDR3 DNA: TGTGCCAGCAGCTCAAGTCCAGGGCAGGGGACTGAAGCTTTCTTT.

CDR3 sequence reads: CAINRREATDTQYF. CDR3 nucleotide sequence: TGTGCCATCAACAGGCGGGAGGCCACAGATACGCAGTATTTT. The genes are TRBV10-3 and TRBJ2-3, with TRBD2 identical over 8 bases. Germline loops: CDR1 ENHRY, CDR2 SYGVKD. After removal of 7 bases from V and 2 bases from J, the junction contained 5 bases not matched to a gene. The CDR3 runs to 14 residues.

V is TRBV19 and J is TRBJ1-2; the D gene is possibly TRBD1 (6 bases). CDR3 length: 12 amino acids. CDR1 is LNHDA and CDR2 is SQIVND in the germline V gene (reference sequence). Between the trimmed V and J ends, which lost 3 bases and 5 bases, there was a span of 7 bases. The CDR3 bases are TGTGCCAGTAGTATGCAGGGGTATGGCTACACCTTC. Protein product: CASSMQGYGYTF.